This T cell receptor beta chain comes out of a study of regulatory T cells in long-lasting Graves disease. This CDR3 region has 14 residues. The V segment lost 3 bases and the J segment 4 bases; nucleotides outside the gene matches: 2. Noted time point: newly diagnosed GD, antithyroid drugs for less than 3 months. From RNA extracted from PBMCs, the TCR library was made. Arm-PCR of CDR3 regions and iRepertoire HTBI primers were the basis on which TCR beta libraries were built. In TCRdb, the multiplex PCR reads were re-called with MiXCR into one record per CDR3 protein. The sample includes about 520,000 distinct CDR3 sequences, more than 10% of them seen just once. This clonotype was detected many times. These same data were also listed under a study on T cells in Graves' hyperthyroidism and ophthalmopathy. Turning to that study: Exclusion criteria comprised uncontrolled infection, other autoimmune disease, pregnancy or lactation.

The receptor's source is a young woman with Graves disease. V gene TRBV12-3 or TRBV12-4 combines with J gene TRBJ1-5, with 8 nucleotides matching TRBD1. Sequenced material: peripheral blood mononuclear cells (PBMCs), taken at new diagnosis, from a patient treated with antithyroid drugs. CDR3 nucleotides: TGTGCCAGCAGTTTTCGACAGGGGAATCAGCCCCAGCATTTT. Its translation is CASSFRQGNQPQHF.